A few counts support the clone carrying this TCR beta chain. Looked up from germline, CDR1 is DFQATT and CDR2 is SNEGSKA (reference sequence). V gave up 4 bases and J gave up 6 bases; unmatched junction bases: 4. This CDR3 contains 12 residues. The sample belongs to a study of response to subunit inactivated influenza vaccine. TCRdb fed the RT-PCR reads into MiXCR, producing one record per CDR3 protein. The table has about 540,000 distinct CDR3 sequences, roughly 23% seen once. These same data were also listed under a study on T cells expressing NK-cell markers. From that study: TCR beta cDNA was generated via 5'RACE template switching incorporating UMIs. Obtained from sorted CD3+CD56+NKG2C+, CD3+CD56+NKG2C- and CD3+CD56-NKG2C+ T cells were the TCR beta repertoires. Seven of the eight sequenced donors were HCMV-seropositive; one was seronegative. In roughly six donors, dominant NKG2C+ clonotypes were about 1.0-7.0% of CD8+ T cells. Once again these clonotypes came out on top in the CD3+CD56-NKG2C+ fraction of several donors.

Material: CD4+ T cells sorted from PBMCs, obtained 12 days after vaccination. The chain has TRBV20-1 and TRBJ2-7; 9 bases align to TRBD2. The receptor comes from a man in his fifties or sixties who received an inactivated influenza vaccine. For the CDR3, the DNA is TGCAGTGCTAAGGGACTAGCAGGCGAGCAGTACTTC. Translating it yields CSAKGLAGEQYF.